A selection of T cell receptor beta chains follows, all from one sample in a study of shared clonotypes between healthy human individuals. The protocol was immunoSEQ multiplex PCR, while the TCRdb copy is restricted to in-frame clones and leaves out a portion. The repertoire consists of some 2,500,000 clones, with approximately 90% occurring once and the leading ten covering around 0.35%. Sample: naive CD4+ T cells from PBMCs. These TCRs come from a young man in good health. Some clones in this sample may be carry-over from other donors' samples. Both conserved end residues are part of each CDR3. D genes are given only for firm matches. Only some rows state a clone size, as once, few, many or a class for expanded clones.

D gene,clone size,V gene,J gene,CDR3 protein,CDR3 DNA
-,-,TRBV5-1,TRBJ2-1,CASSLEYAYNEQFF,TGCGCCAGCAGCTTGGAGTACGCCTACAATGAGCAGTTCTTC
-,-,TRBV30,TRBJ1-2,CAWSAGNYGYTF,TGTGCCTGGAGTGCCGGGAACTATGGCTACACCTTC
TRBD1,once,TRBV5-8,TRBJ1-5,CASRARTGSQPQHF,TGTGCCAGCAGAGCCCGGACAGGGAGTCAGCCCCAGCATTTT
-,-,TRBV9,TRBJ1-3,CASTTGSGNTIYF,TGTGCCAGCACTACAGGGTCAGGAAACACCATATATTTT
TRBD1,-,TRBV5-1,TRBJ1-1,CASSLAPGTGGTEAFF,TGCGCCAGCAGCTTGGCCCCCGGGACAGGGGGAACTGAAGCTTTCTTT
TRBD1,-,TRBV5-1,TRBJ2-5,CASSLVRGPEETQYF,TGCGCCAGCAGCTTGGTTAGGGGGCCCGAAGAGACCCAGTACTTC
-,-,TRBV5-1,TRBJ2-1,CASSLSPIFNEQFF,TGCGCCAGCAGCTTGTCCCCCATTTTCAATGAGCAGTTCTTC
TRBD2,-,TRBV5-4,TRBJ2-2,CASRSRRGEDTGELFF,TGTGCCAGCAGATCTCGACGGGGGGAGGACACCGGGGAGCTGTTTTTT
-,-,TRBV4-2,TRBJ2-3,CASSQAEAGKDTQYF,TGTGCCTCCAGCCAAGCGGAGGCGGGAAAGGATACGCAGTATTTT
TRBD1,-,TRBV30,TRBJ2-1,CAWMVPTGGSNEQFF,TGTGCCTGGATGGTTCCGACAGGGGGTTCGAATGAGCAGTTCTTC
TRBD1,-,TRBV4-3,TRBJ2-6,CASSLGQGAGANVLTF,TGCGCCAGCAGCCTTGGACAGGGGGCTGGGGCCAACGTCCTGACTTTC
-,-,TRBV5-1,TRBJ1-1,CASSLGMNTEAFF,TGCGCCAGCAGCTTAGGGATGAACACTGAAGCTTTCTTT
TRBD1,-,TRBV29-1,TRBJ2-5,CSVEDHDRGRETQYF,TGCAGCGTTGAAGACCATGACAGGGGGCGGGAGACCCAGTACTTC
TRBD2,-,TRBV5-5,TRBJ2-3,CASHKGAGVADTQYF,TGTGCCAGCCATAAGGGAGCGGGAGTTGCAGATACGCAGTATTTT
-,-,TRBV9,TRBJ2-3,CASSVASSAYTDTQYF,TGTGCCAGCAGCGTAGCTTCCAGCGCGTACACAGATACGCAGTATTTT
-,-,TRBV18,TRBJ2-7,CASSSGRATYEQYF,TGTGCCAGCTCGTCAGGGCGCGCAACCTACGAGCAGTACTTC
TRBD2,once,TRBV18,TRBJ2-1,CASSTGLAGGRPFNEQFF,TGTGCCAGCTCGACGGGACTAGCGGGAGGGAGGCCCTTTAATGAGCAGTTCTTC
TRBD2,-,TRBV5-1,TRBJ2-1,CASSSGGFPLGGEQFF,TGCGCCAGCAGCTCCGGGGGGTTCCCCTTGGGCGGTGAGCAGTTCTTC
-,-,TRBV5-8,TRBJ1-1,CASSPGSRNTEAFF,TGTGCCAGCAGCCCAGGCTCTCGCAACACTGAAGCTTTCTTT
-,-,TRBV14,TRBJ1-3,CASSQPRNTIYF,TGTGCCAGCAGCCAGCCGCGAAACACCATATATTTT
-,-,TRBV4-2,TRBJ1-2,CASSPRQDIFLDGYTF,TGTGCCAGCAGCCCGAGGCAGGACATTTTTTTAGATGGCTACACCTTC
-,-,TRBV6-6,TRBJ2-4,CASSYSNVRDRGIQYF,TGTGCCAGCAGTTACTCGAACGTAAGAGATAGGGGCATTCAGTACTTC
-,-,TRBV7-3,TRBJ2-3,CASSLMGSPSTDTQYF,TGTGCCAGCAGCTTAATGGGCAGCCCTAGCACAGATACGCAGTATTTT
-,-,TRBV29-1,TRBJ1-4,CSVSGLVNEKLFF,TGCAGCGTTTCGGGCCTGGTAAATGAAAAACTGTTTTTT
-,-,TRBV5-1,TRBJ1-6,CASSATGDYNSPLHF,TGCGCCAGCAGCGCGACAGGAGACTATAATTCACCCCTCCACTTT
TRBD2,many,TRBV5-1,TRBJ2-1,CASSWGLADYNEQFF,TGCGCCAGCAGCTGGGGACTAGCGGACTACAATGAGCAGTTCTTC
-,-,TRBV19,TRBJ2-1,CASSFDSGDEQFF,TGTGCCAGTAGTTTCGATTCGGGCGATGAGCAGTTCTTC
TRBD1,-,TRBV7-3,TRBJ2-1,CASSQGQGAYNEQFF,TGTGCCAGCAGCCAAGGACAGGGGGCCTACAATGAGCAGTTCTTC
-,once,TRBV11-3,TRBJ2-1,CASSFTREGEQFF,TGTGCCAGCAGCTTTACTAGAGAAGGTGAGCAGTTCTTC
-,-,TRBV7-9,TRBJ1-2,CASSSARGGYTF,TGTGCCAGCAGTTCCGCTCGGGGGGGCTACACCTTC
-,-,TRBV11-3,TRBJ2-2,CASSLGIAGELFF,TGTGCCAGCAGCTTAGGTATCGCCGGGGAGCTGTTTTTT
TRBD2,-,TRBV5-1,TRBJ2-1,CASSSAGTSEAEQFF,TGCGCCAGCAGCTCGGCCGGGACTAGCGAGGCCGAGCAGTTCTTC
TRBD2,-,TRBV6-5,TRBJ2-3,CASSQRGLASDTQYF,TGTGCCAGCAGCCAACGGGGACTAGCGAGCGATACGCAGTATTTT
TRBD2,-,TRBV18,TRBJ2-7,CASSPGTSGKYEQYF,TGTGCCAGCTCACCAGGGACTAGCGGAAAATACGAGCAGTACTTC
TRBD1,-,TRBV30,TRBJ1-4,CAWSVQGPRWYEKLFF,TGTGCCTGGAGTGTACAGGGGCCCCGATGGTATGAAAAACTGTTTTTT
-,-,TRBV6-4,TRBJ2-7,CASRRDSDSYEQYF,TGTGCCAGCAGGCGGGACAGTGACTCCTACGAGCAGTACTTC
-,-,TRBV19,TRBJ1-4,CASSIPPGLQRATNEKLFF,TGTGCCAGTAGTATACCTCCCGGTCTCCAGCGTGCAACTAATGAAAAACTGTTTTTT
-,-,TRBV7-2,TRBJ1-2,CASSSPDRLYGYTF,TGTGCCAGCAGCTCTCCTGACAGGCTCTATGGCTACACCTTC
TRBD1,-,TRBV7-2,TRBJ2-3,CASSSLGQGFETQYF,TGTGCCAGCAGCTCACTGGGACAGGGCTTCGAGACGCAGTATTTT
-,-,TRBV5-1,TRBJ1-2,CASSVGQFYGYTF,TGCGCCAGCAGCGTAGGACAGTTCTATGGCTACACCTTC
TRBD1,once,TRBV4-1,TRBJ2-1,CASSQGDRGAFNEQFF,TGCGCCAGCAGCCAGGGCGACAGGGGGGCTTTCAATGAGCAGTTCTTC
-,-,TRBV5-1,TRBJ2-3,CASSLRTTTDTQYF,TGCGCCAGCAGCTTACGAACCACCACAGATACGCAGTATTTT
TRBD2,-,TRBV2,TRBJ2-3,CASSQLAETDTQYF,TGTGCCAGCAGTCAACTAGCGGAGACAGATACGCAGTATTTT
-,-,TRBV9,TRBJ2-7,CASSEAWGSSYEQYF,TGTGCCAGCAGCGAAGCTTGGGGCAGCTCCTACGAGCAGTACTTC
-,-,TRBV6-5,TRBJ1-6,CASSSGVGQNLHF,TGTGCCAGCAGTTCCGGAGTGGGGCAAAACCTCCACTTT
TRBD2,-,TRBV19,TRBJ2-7,CATGVTSGRAWQYF,TGTGCCACTGGGGTGACTAGCGGGAGGGCCTGGCAGTACTTC
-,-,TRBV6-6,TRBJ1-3,CASSLLGSGNTIYF,TGTGCCAGCAGTTTATTGGGCTCTGGAAACACCATATATTTT
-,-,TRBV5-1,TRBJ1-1,CASSLEGGNTEAFF,TGCGCCAGCAGCTTGGAAGGAGGGAACACTGAAGCTTTCTTT
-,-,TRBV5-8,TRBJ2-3,CASSPGRGIGTDTQYF,TGTGCCAGCAGCCCCGGACGAGGGATAGGCACAGATACGCAGTATTTT
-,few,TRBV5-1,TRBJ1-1,CASSLGLNTEAFF,TGCGCCAGCAGCTTGGGCCTGAACACTGAAGCTTTCTTT
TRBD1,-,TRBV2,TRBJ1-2,CASSVSGTGGRIYGYTF,TGTGCCAGCAGTGTTTCCGGTACAGGGGGGCGTATCTATGGCTACACCTTC
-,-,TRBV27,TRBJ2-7,CASSPRDSLAYEQYF,TGTGCCAGCAGTCCCCGGGACTCCCTTGCCTACGAGCAGTACTTC
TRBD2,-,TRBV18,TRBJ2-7,CASSPGRVLSYEQYF,TGTGCCAGCTCACCCGGGAGGGTTCTCTCCTACGAGCAGTACTTC
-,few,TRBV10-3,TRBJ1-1,CAISLQGDGTEAFF,TGTGCCATCAGCTTACAGGGAGATGGAACTGAAGCTTTCTTT
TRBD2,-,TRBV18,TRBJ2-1,CASSPGTSAGGNNEQFF,TGTGCCAGCTCACCAGGGACCTCCGCGGGAGGGAACAATGAGCAGTTCTTC
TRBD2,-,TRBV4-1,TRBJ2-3,CASRRGAGSTDTQYF,TGCGCCAGCAGGCGGGGAGCGGGAAGCACAGATACGCAGTATTTT
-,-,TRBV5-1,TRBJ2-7,CASSLTGEAYEQYF,TGCGCCAGCAGCTTGACAGGGGAGGCCTACGAGCAGTACTTC
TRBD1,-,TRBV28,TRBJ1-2,CASSFSGTGVNYGYTF,TGTGCCAGCAGTTTTTCCGGGACAGGAGTAAACTATGGCTACACCTTC
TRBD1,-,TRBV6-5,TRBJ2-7,CASSRTGKVTYEQYF,TGTGCCAGCAGTCGGACAGGGAAAGTAACCTACGAGCAGTACTTC